The 11 T cell receptor beta chains in this list originate from one sample, sequenced in a study of blood T cell repertoires in COVID-19. The data were produced by immunoSEQ multiplex PCR, yet TCRdb's version contains in-frame clones alone and is incomplete. The data show over 200,000 clones, with around 80% seen just once and over 2% held by the top ten. The sequenced sample consisted of peripheral blood. These TCRs come from a man in his forties who had recovered from COVID-19.

The chain joins TRBV21-1 to TRBJ2-5; the listed D gene, TRBD2, was not tested against the DNA. TRBV21-1 is described as a pseudogene. CDR3 length equals 15 residues. For the CDR3, the DNA is TGTGCCAGCAGCAATGAGACTAGGGGCGCAGAGACCCAGTACTTC. It encodes CASSNETRGAETQYF.

The chain couples TRBV6-6 to TRBJ2-7; perhaps TRBD1 as D (6 bases). The CDR3 covers 15 residues. V lost 7 bases to trimming and J lost 2 bases, with 18 bases between them. Germline V lookup: CDR1 MNHNY, CDR2 SVGAGI (reference sequence). CDR3 bases: TGTGCCAGCACGAAAAGCAGGGGCGAGACCTACGAGCAGTACTTC. Translation: CASTKSRGETYEQYF.

V and J are TRBV6-5 and TRBJ2-2; D is unresolved. There are 13 residues in the CDR3. Trimming removed 2 bases from V and 7 bases from J, with 8 bases in between. CDR1 and CDR2 from the germline V gene are MNHEY and SVGAGI. DNA of the CDR3: TGTGCCAGCAGTTACGATCGTAGCGGGGAGCTGTTTTTT. This translates into CASSYDRSGELFF.

This rearrangement joins TRBV6-5 to TRBJ2-3, with D hard to call. CDR1 and CDR2 from the germline V gene are MNHEY and SVGAGI. The ends were cut back, 5 bases at V and 1 base at J, with 10 bases in the middle. The CDR3 length is 14 residues. The CDR3 DNA reads TGTGCCAGCAGTAGAGACTCTCGCACAGATACGCAGTATTTT. Amino acids: CASSRDSRTDTQYF.

This chain links TRBV2 with TRBJ2-1, with 7 nucleotides matching TRBD1. Germline CDR1 SNHLY, CDR2 FYNNEI. V was clipped by 6 bases and J by 7 bases; unmatched bases: 3. The CDR3 extends over 12 amino acids. The CDR3 is CASREQGNEQFF. Here the CDR3 DNA reads TGTGCCAGCAGGGAACAGGGGAATGAGCAGTTCTTC. Variable domain in full (rest from reference TRBV2 and TRBJ2-1): EPEVTQTPSHQVTQMGQEVILRCVPISNHLYFYWYRQILGQKVEFLVSFYNNEISEKSEIFDDQFSVERPDGSNFTLKIRSTKLEDSAMYFCASREQGNEQFFGPGTRLTVL.

V gene TRBV10-2 combines with J gene TRBJ1-2; D remains unclear. The ends were cut back, 0 bases at V and 4 bases at J, with 6 bases in the middle. Germline assignment: CDR1 WSHSY and CDR2 SAAADI. The CDR3 consists of 13 residues. CDR3 region: CASSESGSYGYTF. DNA of the CDR3: TGCGCCAGCAGTGAGTCTGGCTCCTATGGCTACACCTTC.

This clone occurred a few times. The chain joins TRBV6-2 or TRBV6-3 to TRBJ2-7, with D unresolved. Germline assignment: CDR1 MNHEY and CDR2 SVGEGT. The CDR3 sequence is 12 residues long. The V end was cut by 6 bases, the J end by 4 bases, with 10 bases between. DNA for the CDR3: TGTGCCAGCAGCCCAACGAGTTACGAGCAGTACTTC. Its protein is CASSPTSYEQYF.

This chain uses TRBV20-1 with TRBJ2-7; D might be TRBD2 (6 bases). Germline CDR1 DFQATT, CDR2 SNEGSKA (reference sequence). The CDR3 sequence is 13 residues long. V shed 3 bases and J shed 6 bases, with 15 bases lying between them. In nucleotides, the CDR3 is TGCAGTGCTAGTCGGGAGCCCCTCCCCGAGCAGTACTTC. It codes for CSASREPLPEQYF.

About this clone itself: At one end the junction does not follow the germline gene, possibly because of a read error. The chain links TRBV29-1 to TRBJ2-3, with 10 bases lining up with TRBD1. Germline lookup yields CDR1 SQVTM and CDR2 ANQGSEA. There are 11 residues in the CDR3. This CDR3 is CSVWAPGQGFF. The CDR3 DNA sequence: TGCAGCGTTTGGGCCCCGGGACAGGGGTTTTTT.

A word on this clone: This sample includes further DNA sequences coding for the same CDR3. V is TRBV4-3 and J is TRBJ2-2, with D unresolved. Trimming shortened V by 0 bases and J by 3 bases, and 11 bases separated the two germline ends. CDR3 size: 16 residues. Germline values: CDR1 LGHNA, CDR2 YSLEER. The CDR3 DNA follows: TGCGCCAGCAGCCAAGATCGGTCAGGCTACACCGGGGAGCTGTTTTTT. The encoded protein is CASSQDRSGYTGELFF.

The chain couples TRBV7-9 to TRBJ2-3; no reliable D call. In germline, CDR1 is SEHNR, CDR2 FQNEAQ (reference sequence). With 5 bases removed from V and 1 base from J, the gap between germline ends came to 4 bases. The CDR3 length is 12 residues. The CDR3 loop is CASSVGTDTQYF. The CDR3 DNA follows: TGTGCCAGCAGCGTCGGCACAGATACGCAGTATTTT.